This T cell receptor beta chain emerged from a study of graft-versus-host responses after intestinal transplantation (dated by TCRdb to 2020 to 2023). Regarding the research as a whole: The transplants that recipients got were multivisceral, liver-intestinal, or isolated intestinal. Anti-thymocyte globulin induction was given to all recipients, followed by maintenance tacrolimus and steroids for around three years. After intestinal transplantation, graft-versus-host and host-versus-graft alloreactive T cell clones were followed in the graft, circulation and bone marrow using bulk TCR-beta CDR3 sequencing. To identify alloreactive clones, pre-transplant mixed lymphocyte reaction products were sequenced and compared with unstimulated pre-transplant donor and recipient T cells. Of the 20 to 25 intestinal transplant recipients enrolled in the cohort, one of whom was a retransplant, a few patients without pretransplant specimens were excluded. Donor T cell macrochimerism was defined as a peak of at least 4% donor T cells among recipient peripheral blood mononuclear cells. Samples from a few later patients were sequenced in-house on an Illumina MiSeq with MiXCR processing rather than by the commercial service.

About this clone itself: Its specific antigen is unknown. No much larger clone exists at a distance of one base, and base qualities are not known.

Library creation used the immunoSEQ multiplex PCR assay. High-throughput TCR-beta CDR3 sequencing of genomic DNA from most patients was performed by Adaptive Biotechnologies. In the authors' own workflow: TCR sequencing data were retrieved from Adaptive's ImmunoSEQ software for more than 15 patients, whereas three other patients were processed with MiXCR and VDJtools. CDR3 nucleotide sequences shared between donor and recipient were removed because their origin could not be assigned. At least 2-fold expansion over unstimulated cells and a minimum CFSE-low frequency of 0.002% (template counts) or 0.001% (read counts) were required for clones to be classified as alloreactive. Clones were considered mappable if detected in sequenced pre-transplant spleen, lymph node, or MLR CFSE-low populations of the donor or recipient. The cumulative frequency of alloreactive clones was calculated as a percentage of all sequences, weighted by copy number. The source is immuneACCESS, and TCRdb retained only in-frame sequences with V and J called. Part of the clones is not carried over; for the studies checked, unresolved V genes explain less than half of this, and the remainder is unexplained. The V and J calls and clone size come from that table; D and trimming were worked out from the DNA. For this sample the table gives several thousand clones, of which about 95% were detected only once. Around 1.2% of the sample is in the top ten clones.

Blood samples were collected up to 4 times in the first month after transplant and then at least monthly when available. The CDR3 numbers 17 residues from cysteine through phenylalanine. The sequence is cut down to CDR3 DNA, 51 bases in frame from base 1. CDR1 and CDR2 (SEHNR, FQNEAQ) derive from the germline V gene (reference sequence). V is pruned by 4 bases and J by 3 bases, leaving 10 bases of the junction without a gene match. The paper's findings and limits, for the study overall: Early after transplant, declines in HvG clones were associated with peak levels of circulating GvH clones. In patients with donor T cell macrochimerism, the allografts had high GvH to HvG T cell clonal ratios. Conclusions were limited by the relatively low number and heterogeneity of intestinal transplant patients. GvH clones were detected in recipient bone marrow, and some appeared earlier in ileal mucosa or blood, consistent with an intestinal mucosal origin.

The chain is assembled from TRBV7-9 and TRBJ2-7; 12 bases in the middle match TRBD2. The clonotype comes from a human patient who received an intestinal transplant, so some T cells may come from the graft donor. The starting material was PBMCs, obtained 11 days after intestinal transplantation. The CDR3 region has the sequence CASSSGLAGTKYYEQYF. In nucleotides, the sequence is TGTGCCAGCAGCTCCGGACTAGCGGGAACCAAGTACTACGAGCAGTACTTC.